Listed here are 19 T cell receptor beta chains from one sample, sequenced in a study of cytomegalovirus exposure and HLA in healthy donors (dated by TCRdb to the late 2010s). The method was the immunoSEQ multiplex PCR assay. For the multiplex PCR, a mixture combining 60 forward primers for TCR Vbeta segments and 13 reverse primers for TCR Jbeta segments was used. TCRdb re-hosts the immuneACCESS table, in-frame sequences only. Its copies lack some clones; in the studies checked, an unresolved V gene accounts for under half of them, and the cause for the rest is not known. The sample yields around 120,000 clones; more than 60% were counted once. In total, the top ten clones hold around 5% of the sample. The sample was PBMCs. Source of these receptors: a female donor in good health and CMV-seropositive.

The chain couples TRBV7-9 to TRBJ2-3; 12 bases match TRBD1. This CDR3 is 16 amino acids long. CDR1 is SEHNR and CDR2 is FQNEAQ in the germline V gene (reference sequence). With V trimmed by 4 bases and J by 5 bases, 7 bases remained unmatched. CDR3 sequence (DNA): TGTGCCAGCAGCTCCTGGGACAGGGGGCAAGGAGATACGCAGTATTTT. Amino acids: CASSSWDRGQGDTQYF.

The V gene is TRBV5-8, the J gene TRBJ2-5, with 10 positions matching TRBD2. Germline CDR1 and CDR2: SGHTS and YDEGEE. The V segment lost 0 bases and the J segment 5 bases; nucleotides outside the gene matches: 7. The CDR3 runs to 16 residues. CDR3 DNA sequence: TGTGCCAGCAGCTTGGAATTAGCGGGGGGTATGGAGACCCAGTACTTC. Its translation is CASSLELAGGMETQYF.

This sequence joins TRBV5-8 and TRBJ2-1; TRBD2 agrees at 7 bases. The CDR3 spans 13 residues. From germline, CDR1 is SGHTS and CDR2 YDEGEE. The trim removed 4 bases at V and 5 bases at J, leaving 3 bases unmatched. The CDR3 here is CASSTGRHNEQFF. The CDR3 bases are TGTGCCAGCAGCACCGGGAGGCACAATGAGCAGTTCTTC.

The J gene is TRBJ2-5, the V gene TRBV29-1, with TRBD2 matching 12 bases. Germline V gene sequence: CDR1 SQVTM, CDR2 ANQGSEA. J was trimmed by 4 bases and V by 6 bases; bases with no gene match: 6. This CDR3 comprises 14 residues. The CDR3, as DNA: TGCAGCGTACCCCCGGGACTAGCGGGAGAGACCCAGTACTTC. Translating it yields CSVPPGLAGETQYF.

The rearrangement uses TRBV6-6 and TRBJ2-7; weak D call: TRBD1 (5 bases). Germline V CDR1 and CDR2: MNHNY, SVGAGI (reference sequence). V was clipped by 7 bases and J by 4 bases, with 20 bases between them. This CDR3 is built from 15 residues. CDR3 coding DNA: TGTGCCAGCACCCGAAGGGAAAGTAAGGGGTACGAGCAGTACTTC. This gives the protein CASTRRESKGYEQYF.

The rearrangement joins TRBV5-1 to TRBJ2-1; 7 bases fit TRBD2. Germline V lookup: CDR1 SGHRS, CDR2 YFSETQ. There are 14 residues in the CDR3. J gave up 5 bases and V 4 bases, and 6 bases lay outside the gene matches. In DNA form, the CDR3 reads TGCGCCAGCAGCAGACGCGGGGGTAACAATGAGCAGTTCTTC. This codes for CASSRRGGNNEQFF.

The chain is built from TRBV13 and TRBJ2-4; 9 bases match TRBD1. Germline lookup yields CDR1 PRHDT and CDR2 FYEKMQ (reference sequence). CDR3 length equals 15 residues. The V segment lost 5 bases and the J segment 8 bases; nucleotides outside the gene matches: 10. CDR3 in amino acids: CASSKQGAFVDIQYF. As DNA, the CDR3 is TGTGCCAGCAGCAAACAGGGGGCGTTCGTGGACATTCAGTACTTC.

The V gene is TRBV10-3, the J gene TRBJ1-4, with D perhaps matching TRBD1 (5 bases). The CDR3 consists of 13 residues. Germline V lookup: CDR1 ENHRY, CDR2 SYGVKD. Trimming cost V 3 bases and J 8 bases, with 10 bases left between them. The CDR3 DNA follows: TGTGCCATCAGTGACAGGGCATCGGAAAAACTGTTTTTT. It encodes CAISDRASEKLFF.

V gene TRBV7-2 combines with J gene TRBJ1-4, with a weak D call TRBD1 (5 bases). The CDR3 runs 14 residues. Germline V gene sequence: CDR1 SGHTA, CDR2 FQGNSA. V was clipped by 3 bases and J by 7 bases, with 12 bases between them. The CDR3 sequence: CASSFAGLGEKLFF. As DNA, the CDR3 is TGTGCCAGCAGCTTTGCAGGGTTAGGTGAAAAACTGTTTTTT. The full variable domain, completed using reference TRBV7-2 and TRBJ1-4, is GAGVSQSPSNKVTEKGKDVELRCDPISGHTALYWYRQSLGQGLEFLIYFQGNSAPDKSGLPSDRFSAERTGGSVSTLTIQRTQQEDSAVYLCASSFAGLGEKLFFGSGTQLSVL.

With respect to this clone: One end of the junction fails to match germline, which may point to a read error. The V call is TRBV29-1, the J call TRBJ1-5, with D tentatively TRBD1 (5 bases). In germline, CDR1 is SQVTM, CDR2 ANQGSEA. CDR3 length equals 12 residues. The CDR3 DNA is TGCAGCGGCGGGGGGGTGAATCAGCCCCGGCATTTT. As protein: CSGGGVNQPRHF.

The J gene is TRBJ2-1, the V gene TRBV6-5; TRBD2 matches at 9 bases. CDR1 and CDR2 from the germline V gene are MNHEY and SVGAGI. CDR3 length: 15 residues. The J segment lost 10 bases and the V segment lost 5 bases, leaving 12 bases of the junction unmatched. CDR3 DNA sequence: TGTGCCAGCAGTCCCTTCGCGGGAGGGCGGGGGGAGCAGTTCTTC. Amino acid sequence: CASSPFAGGRGEQFF.

The J gene is TRBJ1-5, the V gene TRBV10-2; the D gene is possibly TRBD1 (6 bases). The CDR3 is made up of 15 amino acids. V lost 6 bases to trimming and J lost 0 bases, with 12 bases between them. Germline lookup yields CDR1 WSHSY and CDR2 SAAADI. The CDR3 coding sequence is TGCGCCAGCAGACCCCAGGGGTATAGCAATCAGCCCCAGCATTTT. Translating it yields CASRPQGYSNQPQHF.

The rearrangement links TRBV7-3 to TRBJ2-3; 8 bases align to TRBD2. This CDR3 region has 16 residues. V lost 0 bases, J lost 0 bases, and 2 bases stayed unmatched. The germline gives CDR1 SGHTA, CDR2 FQGTGA. This CDR3 reads CASSLTPSGSTDTQYF. The CDR3 region has the DNA TGTGCCAGCAGCTTAACGCCTAGCGGGAGCACAGATACGCAGTATTTT.

The chain uses TRBV19 and TRBJ1-5; 7 bases agree with TRBD1. Germline-derived CDR1 and CDR2 are LNHDA and SQIVND (reference sequence). V trimming: 4 bases; J trimming: 4 bases; junction bases outside the gene matches: 1. CDR3 size: 13 residues. In DNA, the CDR3 is TGTGCCAGTAGTACAGGGGGGAATCAGCCCCAGCATTTT. The encoded protein is CASSTGGNQPQHF.

This chain links TRBV5-1 with TRBJ1-1; 9 nucleotides match TRBD1. The CDR3 is 15 amino acids. J lost 3 bases, V lost 2 bases, and 5 bases had no gene match. Germline values: CDR1 SGHRS, CDR2 YFSETQ. Written as DNA, the CDR3 is TGCGCCAGCAGCTTTACAGGGGGCGAATACACTGAAGCTTTCTTT. Encoded protein: CASSFTGGEYTEAFF.

J is TRBJ2-2 and V is TRBV4-1, with TRBD2 as a possible D gene (6 bases). Trimming pared 4 bases from V and 2 bases from J, leaving 17 bases between. The CDR3 consists of 17 residues. Germline V gene sequence: CDR1 MGHRA, CDR2 YSYEKL. The CDR3 DNA reads TGCGCCAGCAGCCCCCTCCGACGCGGGGCCAACACCGGGGAGCTGTTTTTT. Residues: CASSPLRRGANTGELFF.

This clone was detected once. The V and J genes are TRBV5-1 and TRBJ1-5; D is ambiguous. Germline V gene sequence: CDR1 SGHRS, CDR2 YFSETQ. V lost 5 bases to trimming and J lost 0 bases, with 15 bases between them. The CDR3 length is 16 residues. The CDR3 region is CASSRNGMGSNQPQHF. CDR3 DNA sequence: TGCGCCAGCAGTCGCAACGGGATGGGTAGCAATCAGCCCCAGCATTTT.

The rearrangement links TRBV29-1 to TRBJ2-2; TRBD2 matches 7 bases. Germline V gene data show CDR1 as SQVTM and CDR2 as ANQGSEA. The CDR3 is made up of 14 amino acids. V shed 8 bases, J shed 5 bases, and the junction held 11 bases outside the gene matches. The CDR3 DNA reads TGCAGCCTTTGCGGGGGACCGGGGACCGGGGAGCTGTTTTTT. Amino acids: CSLCGGPGTGELFF.

Remarks on this clone: An end of the junction does not agree with germline; a read error may underlie this. The genes are TRBV7-7 and TRBJ2-1; TRBD1 matches 9 bases. Germline CDR1 is SSHAT and CDR2 is FNYEAQ (reference sequence). The CDR3 is made up of 16 amino acids. CDR3 loop: CASSLAPGQGYNEQFF. CDR3 nucleotides: TGTGCTAGCAGCTTAGCGCCGGGACAGGGTTACAATGAGCAGTTCTTC.